This is a list of T cell receptor beta chains from one sample in a study of Ad26.COV2.S vaccination and SARS-CoV-2 variants. Here immunoSEQ multiplex PCR was the method, and the copy in TCRdb shows in-frame clones only, minus some. The table shows about 480,000 clones, with roughly 85% occurring only once. The sample was peripheral blood, taken in a trial of Ad26.COV2.S vaccine versus placebo. These receptors were obtained from a person between 18 and 65 years old who received the Ad26.COV2.S COVID-19 vaccine or a placebo. CDR3s include the opening cysteine and the closing phenylalanine or tryptophan. The D gene is left open where the match is weak. The size of a clone is reported for some rows only, either as once, few or many, or as a class for expanded clones.

J	D	size	V	length	DNA	CDR3
TRBJ1-4	.	.	TRBV6-5	14	TGTGCCAGCAGTTACTCGAGACTGGTGGCCGGACTGTTTTTT	CASSYSRLVAGLFF
TRBJ2-1	.	once	TRBV5-1	12	TGCGCCAGCAGTTCGGACAGCTACGAGCAGTTCTTC	CASSSDSYEQFF
TRBJ2-7	.	.	TRBV12-3/TRBV12-4	13	TGTGCCAGCAGTTTGAAGGGCAGTTACGAGCAGTACTTC	CASSLKGSYEQYF
TRBJ2-1	TRBD2	once	TRBV5-1	16	TGCGCCAGCAGCACCGTAGCGGGAGGGCCCCTACGGGAGCAGTTCTTC	CASSTVAGGPLREQFF
TRBJ2-1	.	.	TRBV7-9	16	TGTGCCAGCAGCCACCCCCCAGCGGTCTCCTACAATGAGCAGTTCTTC	CASSHPPAVSYNEQFF
TRBJ2-4	TRBD2	.	TRBV28	15	TGTGCCAGCAGTCCCTGGGGGGGTGGGTGGAACATTCAGTACTTC	CASSPWGGGWNIQYF
TRBJ2-7	.	.	TRBV9	15	TGTGCCAGCAGCGCCGGCGTGCGTGGAGACTACGAGCAGTACTTC	CASSAGVRGDYEQYF
TRBJ2-7	.	once	TRBV30	17	TGTGCCTGGAGTGTACAACTAGTGGGGATCTTTGCTGGCGAGCAGTACTTC	CAWSVQLVGIFAGEQYF
TRBJ1-1	.	.	TRBV18	16	TGTGCCAGCTCACTAGAACAGGTACCAATGAACACTGAAGCTTTCTTT	CASSLEQVPMNTEAFF
TRBJ1-3	.	.	TRBV30	14	TGTGCCTGGAGTGCCCCGAACTCTGGAAACACCATATATTTT	CAWSAPNSGNTIYF
TRBJ2-7	.	once	TRBV6-6	13	TGTGCCAGCAGACATAGCGGAGCCTACGAGCAGTACTTC	CASRHSGAYEQYF
TRBJ2-2	TRBD2	.	TRBV6-5	15	TGTGCCAGCGGAAGGACTAGCGGACGCACCGGGGAGCTGTTTTTT	CASGRTSGRTGELFF
TRBJ1-6	.	few	TRBV2	13	TGTGCCATCTCATCGGGGGTAGGTTCACCCCTCCACTTT	CAISSGVGSPLHF
TRBJ2-7	TRBD2	.	TRBV14	15	TGTGCCAGCAGCCCCACGGGGAGGGGCTTTTACGAGCAGTACTTC	CASSPTGRGFYEQYF
TRBJ2-3	.	once	TRBV29-1	13	TGCAGCGTTGAAGGAGGGGGAGGGGATACGCAGTATTTT	CSVEGGGGDTQYF
TRBJ1-2	TRBD1	.	TRBV27	17	TGTGCCAGCAGTCTTAACAGGGGCCGAGGGGGCAACTATGGCTACACCTTC	CASSLNRGRGGNYGYTF
TRBJ1-6	.	.	TRBV14	15	TGTGCCAGCAGCACCATAACAAGCTATAATTCACCCCTCCACTTT	CASSTITSYNSPLHF
TRBJ2-2	TRBD2	.	TRBV7-9	15	TGTGCCAGCAGGCTTAGCGGGAGTTTCACCGGGGAGCTGTTTTTT	CASRLSGSFTGELFF
TRBJ1-5	TRBD1	.	TRBV28	18	TGTGCCAGCAGTCAAGACAGGGGGGTCGGGCTTGGCAATCAGCCCCAGCATTTT	CASSQDRGVGLGNQPQHF
TRBJ1-2	.	few	TRBV18	13	TGTGCCAGCTCACGTGGCCACCCCCTCGGCTACACCTTC	CASSRGHPLGYTF
TRBJ2-1	.	.	TRBV14	14	TGTGCCAGCAGCCAAGTGGCTCGGGGTACTGAGCAGTTCTTC	CASSQVARGTEQFF
TRBJ1-2	.	.	TRBV6-2/TRBV6-3	14	TGTGCCAGCAGTTACTCCAGGACACGGGATGGCTACACCTTC	CASSYSRTRDGYTF
TRBJ1-6	TRBD1	.	TRBV5-1	14	TGCGCCAGCAGCCTCCGGGACAGGGATTCACCCCTCCACTTT	CASSLRDRDSPLHF
TRBJ2-1	TRBD2	.	TRBV15	16	TGTGCCACCAGCACTATAGCGGGAGTAAATTACAATGAGCAGTTCTTC	CATSTIAGVNYNEQFF
TRBJ2-2	.	.	TRBV7-9	11	TGTGCCAGCAGCTTACCTGGGGAGCTGTTTTTT	CASSLPGELFF
TRBJ2-7	.	.	TRBV19	15	TGTGCCAGTAGGGGGAGAAGCGGCACGCCCTACGAGCAGTACTTC	CASRGRSGTPYEQYF
TRBJ1-1	.	.	TRBV4-3	14	TGCGCCAGCAGCCAAGTTGGGGGAGGCACTGAAGCTTTCTTT	CASSQVGGGTEAFF
TRBJ1-2	.	once	TRBV11-2	14	TGTGCCAGCAGCTTCATGTTGGGGGTCGGGGGTTTCGTCTTC	CASSFMLGVGGFVF
TRBJ2-7	.	.	TRBV30	15	TGTGCCTGGAGTGTACCTTGGGGACCAGCCTACGAGCAGTACTTC	CAWSVPWGPAYEQYF
TRBJ2-1	.	once	TRBV28	16	TGTGCCAGCAGTTTCCTCGGGGGCGCTCTCTACAATGAGCAGTTCTTC	CASSFLGGALYNEQFF
TRBJ2-6	.	.	TRBV19	14	TGTGCCAGTAGTGTCGTTTCTGGGGCCAACGTCCTGACTTTC	CASSVVSGANVLTF
TRBJ2-1	TRBD1	.	TRBV24-1	13	TGTGCCACGGGACAGGGCCAACCCAATGAGCAGTTCTTC	CATGQGQPNEQFF
TRBJ1-1	.	.	TRBV29-1	13	TGCAGCGTTGTCAGGCCAATGAACACTGAAGCTTTCTTT	CSVVRPMNTEAFF
TRBJ2-5	.	.	TRBV27	12	TGTGCCAGCAGTTTTAATGGAGAGACCCAGTACTTC	CASSFNGETQYF
TRBJ2-7	.	once	TRBV6-6	16	TGTGCCAGCAGTTACTTTCGACGGGGGATATCCTACGAGCAGTACTTC	CASSYFRRGISYEQYF
TRBJ1-6	.	.	TRBV28	15	TGTGCCAGCATTTCCCGGCCGCGACCGGGATCACCCCTCCACTTT	CASISRPRPGSPLHF
TRBJ1-1	.	.	TRBV20-1	12	TGCAGTGCTAGTCGGGGGTTCGCTGAAGCTTTCTTT	CSASRGFAEAFF
TRBJ2-7	TRBD1	.	TRBV5-4	15	TGTGCCAGCAGCCCAATCACAGGGGCTGCGCACGAGCAGTACTTC	CASSPITGAAHEQYF
TRBJ1-6	TRBD1	.	TRBV30	19	TGTGCCTGGAGTGTAAGGTCTGGGACAGGGGCTTTTAGTCGTTCACCCCTCCACTTT	CAWSVRSGTGAFSRSPLHF
TRBJ1-2	.	.	TRBV5-1	12	TGCGCCAGCAGCTTGGGACAGTATGGCTACACCTTC	CASSLGQYGYTF
TRBJ2-2	.	.	TRBV5-1	17	TGCGCCAGCAGCTGGACCTCGGACAGTAGGAAGACCGGGGAGCTGTTTTTT	CASSWTSDSRKTGELFF
TRBJ2-7	TRBD2	.	TRBV5-4	18	TGTGCCAGCAGCTCAGGACTAGCGGGAAAGGGGGCTTCCTACGAGCAGTACTTC	CASSSGLAGKGASYEQYF
TRBJ2-7	TRBD1	.	TRBV28	15	TGTGCCAGCAGTTTGCGGGACAGGGTTCGGTACGAGCAGTACTTC	CASSLRDRVRYEQYF
TRBJ1-4	.	.	TRBV7-9	15	TGTGCCAGCAGCTCCCTCCCGGGGTCTAATGAAAAACTGTTTTTT	CASSSLPGSNEKLFF
TRBJ2-3	TRBD2	.	TRBV30	16	TGTGCCTGGAGTGTACGGACTAGCAGCAGCACAGATACGCAGTATTTT	CAWSVRTSSSTDTQYF
TRBJ1-1	.	.	TRBV18	16	TGTGCCAGCTCGCAGCTGCGCCCAGGGACGGCCACTGAAGCTTTCTTT	CASSQLRPGTATEAFF
TRBJ2-3	.	once	TRBV6-5	12	TGTGCCAGCACCCCCAGGAGGGATACGCAGTATTTT	CASTPRRDTQYF
TRBJ2-7	.	.	TRBV7-2	14	TGTGCCAGCAGCCCCGGGACCCCAGGCTACGAGCAGTACTTC	CASSPGTPGYEQYF
TRBJ1-1	TRBD1	.	TRBV29-1	13	TGCAGCGGACAGACAGGGATTCCCACTGAAGCTTTCTTT	CSGQTGIPTEAFF
TRBJ1-6	.	few	TRBV7-2	15	TGTGCCAGCAGCTCCGACCCCGCCGGCAGTTCACCCCTCCACTTT	CASSSDPAGSSPLHF
TRBJ1-4	TRBD1	.	TRBV6-6	15	TGTGCCAGCAGTTACGATGGGACAGCTAATGAAAAACTGTTTTTT	CASSYDGTANEKLFF
TRBJ2-4	TRBD2	.	TRBV7-2	16	TGTGCCAGCAGCTTAAGACTAGCGGGGGACAAAAACATTCAGTACTTC	CASSLRLAGDKNIQYF
TRBJ1-5	.	.	TRBV30	13	TGTGCCTGGAGGGGGCTTGGGAATCAGCCCCAGCATTTT	CAWRGLGNQPQHF